This TCR beta chain derives from a study of cytomegalovirus exposure and HLA in healthy donors (TCRdb year 2017). The study in broad terms: According to an earlier analysis of 550 to 750 of the donors, about 170 million T cells yielded 90 million to 140 million unique TCR beta sequences and 250 to 350 Gb of sequence data. An earlier analysis of approximately 500 of the donors applied high-throughput TCR beta sequencing to assess whether each TCR beta V gene segment acted as functional or pseudogenic. High-throughput TCR immunosequencing, statistical association of individual TCRs with disease status, and machine learning were combined to predict cytomegalovirus infection status. Using immunosequencing, the study profiled T cell repertoires from fewer than 850 subjects and related those repertoires to cytomegalovirus serostatus. Typing coverage differed by locus: A, B, C, DRB1 and DQB1 were typed in roughly 620-630 donors, DQA1 in 500 to 550, DPA1 in around 610, and DPB1 in 450 to 490. The later analysis used no new phenotypic data to find candidate immune exposures, relying instead on TCR beta sequences and their occurrence across donors. On average, approximately 250,000 unique TCR beta nucleotide sequences were sequenced per donor among a few hundred genotyped donors of the cohort, with roughly 18% of those sequences being non-productive. About 280 gigabases of sequencing data and approximately 85 million unique TCR sequences were included in an early release covering over 600 HLA-typed donors. Of the 300 to 450 genotyped donors, over 65% fell in the genetic ancestry cluster associated with self-reported Caucasian donors. A handful of DR-DQ haplotypes were handled as single units for association and clustering because linkage in the cohort was strong. Alongside the repertoire data, information on donor age, sex, ethnicity and CMV serostatus was compiled. Along with the roughly 670-subject first cohort, a separate validation cohort of over a hundred different subjects was used. HLA typing covered class I and class II loci at four-digit resolution. The study was designed to test whether signatures of past pathogen exposure could be identified by cataloging public T cell receptors. In a later genetic analysis, genome-wide SNP genotypes for about 55% of the roughly 700 donors were used, and that subset was treated as a discovery cohort. To study patterns of TCR occurrence, a later analysis re-analyzed previously published TCR beta repertoires from several hundred donors and added high-resolution HLA genotyping. All discovery cohort repertoires had been generated on a single sequencing platform.

Details on this clone: Its antigen target is currently unknown. No clone much larger than this one lies a single base away; base qualities are absent.

The cohort consisted of some 730 healthy bone marrow donors. At the time of sampling, all cohort members were nominally healthy, though unrecorded immune exposures were likely present. The donor was CMV seronegative and belonged to the group of around 400 seronegative cohort members. Every donor gave a peripheral blood sample, and the peripheral blood mononuclear cells from that sample were used for TCR beta sequencing. Genomic DNA was extracted from the blood cell samples with the Qiagen DNeasy Blood Extraction Kit. The germline V end is reduced by 3 bases and the J end by 5 bases; junction bases left unmatched: 4. Sequences KGHSH (CDR1) and LQKENI (CDR2) are obtained from the germline V gene. From its cysteine to its phenylalanine, the CDR3 spans 13 amino acids. The CDR3 DNA has 39 bases and is translated from base 1. Library preparation employed the immunoSEQ multiplex PCR assay. The multiplex PCR relied on a mix of 60 forward primers for TCR Vbeta segments and 13 reverse primers for TCR Jbeta segments. A multiplex PCR assay on genomic DNA amplified the CDR3 region of rearranged TCR beta genes. The amplified TCR beta libraries were sequenced on the Illumina HiSeq System as 87-base-pair reads. The published analysis was carried out like this. In a later analysis, some 80 million unique TCR beta chains were counted across the 650 to 750 repertoires, and some 10 million of these chains were shared by at least two donors. Raw reads were error-corrected and collapsed into unique sequences with a nearest-neighbor algorithm that merged closely related sequences to remove PCR and sequencing errors. V, D and J gene segments were assigned by aligning CDR3 sequences to IMGT reference sequences. Each retained sequence needed at least a six-nucleotide match to both a V gene segment and a J gene segment. Rearrangements were classified as productive when the CDR3 lacked stop codons and remained in frame with V and J, and all other rearrangements were classified as non-productive. CDR3 was defined by IMGT convention, running from the second conserved V-encoded cysteine to the conserved J-encoded phenylalanine. In an earlier analysis of approximately 500 of the donors, sequences lacking an unambiguous match to a single V gene segment were excluded. In an earlier analysis of roughly 600 of the donors, a V segment was called functional when productive rearrangements were above 56.7%, and segregating when the standard deviation between donors exceeded 5%. To diagnose cytomegalovirus status from the catalog of TCR beta chain sequences, a statistical classification framework was built. In a later analysis, V and J genes were assigned by comparing TCR nucleotide sequences against IMGT/GENE-DB human TR gene sequences. In a later analysis, CDR3 sequences and most-parsimonious VDJ recombination scenarios were assigned using the TCRdist pipeline. A later analysis defined each TCR beta chain by its CDR3 amino acid sequence plus V-gene family, and excluded reads lacking a unique V-gene family. In a later analysis, 500 to 700 highly shared, low-generation-probability nucleotide sequences were removed to address suspected cross-contamination and a sequencing artifact. For each public chain, a later analysis derived a clonal expansion index from normalized ranks of inferred template counts within each repertoire. A later analysis computed generation probabilities with a VDJ recombination model fitted to out-of-frame rearrangements, and checked the results against IGoR. In a later analysis, hypergeometric tests were used to score TCR-TCR, TCR-HLA and TCR-CMV co-occurrence, with a repertoire-size bias correction applied to TCR pairs. A later analysis estimated false discovery rates by permuting HLA or CMV assignments 20 times. In a later analysis, co-occurring TCRs were grouped using DBSCAN, and TCRdist sequence similarity was added for clustering within HLA-allele-positive subsets. Repertoires with fewer than 30,000 or more than 120,000 public chains were left out of co-occurrence clustering, as were about 5 repertoires with anomalous nucleotide sharing. TCRdb obtained this table from immuneACCESS and retained in-frame rearrangements with V and J assigned. These tables miss some clones; where compared with another copy, unresolved V genes account for less than half of the shortfall, and the remainder is unexplained. The DNA was the basis for D and trimming; V, J and clone size are from that table. This sample holds roughly 150,000 clones; roughly 84% were observed only once. Approximately 2.5% of the sample is taken by the ten largest.

Overall results and qualifications from the work: Three of the identified cytomegalovirus-associated TCR beta chains were confirmed in vitro to be specific for cytomegalovirus antigens. A later genetic analysis reported fewer N-insertions in productive TCRs among donors in an Asian-associated ancestry cluster than the roughly 670-donor mean. A later genetic analysis associated a missense DCLRE1C variant with V-gene and J-gene trimming of TCR beta chains, and an independent cohort replicated the association. In both the original and validation cohorts, the classifier was reported to diagnose cytomegalovirus status with high specificity and sensitivity. The study listed approximately 160 TCR beta chains as associated with cytomegalovirus. A later analysis found that TCR association rates varied across HLA loci, with DRB1 alleles showing the most associated TCRs and HLA-C alleles the fewest. In a later analysis, HLA-associated TCR beta chains showed more clonal expansion and lower generation probabilities than non-associated chains that were equally common. Across donors, most TCR sequences were observed very rarely, whereas some public TCRs were present in many individuals. Immune exposure information for the cohort was limited to CMV serostatus. Only TCR beta chains were sequenced in this cohort, and the absence of alpha or paired-chain data limited detectable features. Because some donors lacked HLA typing at each locus, the association tests relied only on the typed subset. According to a later analysis, most CMV-associated TCR beta chains appeared to be HLA-restricted, and the HLA associations seemed to be driven largely by CMV exposure. Linkage disequilibrium might explain the correlated functional status among segregating V segments, but an unknown experimental factor could not be excluded. Because counts were too low, about 18 rarely observed V segments, including chromosome 9 orphons, were excluded from the earlier analysis of roughly 580 of the donors. Assigning TCR associations to individual alleles was difficult when HLA alleles, especially DR and DQ, strongly co-occurred. The 87-base-pair reads could not distinguish some IMGT-functional V segments, including TRBV6-2 and TRBV6-3, so those segments were excluded. A further reported finding was that TCR beta sequences accurately predicted the HLA-A and HLA-B alleles for most subjects in the first cohort. The presence/absence analyses assumed that sequencing depth was roughly uniform across donors, and that assumption may not be true. At a false discovery rate of 0.05, a later analysis linked about 16,000 TCR beta sequences to specific HLA alleles. According to a later analysis, parvovirus B19, influenza, CMV and Epstein-Barr virus appeared linked to several top co-occurrence clusters. Broadly in line with IMGT annotations, most TCR beta V segments showed up in productive rearrangements about 87% or about 30% of the time in an earlier analysis of around 550 of the donors. The authors suggested that the approach could potentially be extended to other disease states and immunological phenotypes. The sequencing pipeline was judged likely to have produced a cluster of highly shared sequence variants as a technical artifact.

The source is a woman in her late teens or twenties in good health and CMV-seronegative. The chain is encoded by TRBV18 joined to TRBJ2-7, with TRBD1 identical over 7 junction bases. The sequencing input was PBMCs. CDR3 reads: CASSPGQEDEQYF. The nucleotides read TGTGCCAGCTCACCCGGACAGGAGGACGAGCAGTACTTC.